One and the same sample provided the 24 T cell receptor beta chains below, sequenced in a study of T-cell memory formation after mild COVID-19. TCRdb re-called the 5' RACE reads through MiXCR, storing one row per CDR3 protein. The sample carries some 120,000 distinct CDR3 sequences, about a sixth recorded once. The sample consisted of PBMCs or a T cell subset sorted from them (not recorded which). These TCRs come from a man younger than 35 who had mild COVID-19 (a few samples of this study predate the infection). Cell type and time point are not known.

The chain uses TRBV2 and TRBJ1-1, with D unresolved. Germline CDR1 is SNHLY and CDR2 is FYNNEI. The germline V and J ends were trimmed by 8 bases and 2 bases, with 9 bases remaining between them. The length of the CDR3 is 12 residues. The CDR3 loop reads CASRMGNTEAFF. DNA for the CDR3: TGTGCCAGCCGAATGGGAAACACTGAAGCTTTCTTT.

This clonotype has a handful of counts. V gene TRBV28 combines with J gene TRBJ2-2; the match to TRBD2 covers 12 bases. The CDR3 has 19 residues. Per the germline V gene, CDR1 is MDHEN and CDR2 is SYDVKM. With 5 bases clipped from V and 0 bases from J, the junction kept 10 bases outside the gene matches. The CDR3 sequence: CASSVQLAGGPPNTGELFF. CDR3 coding DNA: TGTGCCAGCAGTGTCCAACTAGCGGGGGGTCCCCCGAACACCGGGGAGCTGTTTTTT.

This clonotype appeared a few times. This chain links TRBV6-5 with TRBJ2-5; TRBD1 aligns across 9 bases. The CDR3 is 17 amino acids. Germline CDR1 reads MNHEY; CDR2 reads SVGAGI. Losses at the gene ends were 1 base for V and 3 bases for J; bases not matched to a gene: 9. CDR3 loop: CASSYLGQGLGKETQYF. The CDR3, as DNA: TGTGCCAGCAGTTACTTGGGACAGGGTTTGGGTAAAGAGACCCAGTACTTC.

This clonotype was found a few times. The chain recombines TRBV5-1 with TRBJ1-1; a possible D gene is TRBD1 (5 bases). With 4 bases removed from V and 3 bases from J, the gap between germline ends came to 10 bases. In germline, CDR1 is SGHRS, CDR2 YFSETQ. The CDR3 sequence is 13 residues long. In DNA form, the CDR3 reads TGCGCCAGCAGCCCTGGGACCGACACTGAAGCTTTCTTT. It specifies CASSPGTDTEAFF.

The chain couples TRBV7-2 to TRBJ1-2, with 8 bases identical to TRBD1. CDR3 size: 15 residues. Germline V gives CDR1 SGHTA, CDR2 FQGNSA. Trimming took 3 bases from V and 8 from J; bases not matched to a gene: 11. DNA of the CDR3: TGTGCCAGCAGCTTGGGACAGGATCCTTCTTGGGGCTACACCTTC. Translation: CASSLGQDPSWGYTF.

This clonotype has only a few counts. The J gene is TRBJ2-3, the V gene TRBV2, with 12 bases matching TRBD2. CDR1 is SNHLY and CDR2 is FYNNEI in the germline V gene. This CDR3 is 14 amino acids long. The V and J ends lost 7 bases and 5 bases, in that order; junction bases with no gene match: 4. CDR3 region: CASKLAGGGDTQYF. The CDR3 DNA reads TGTGCCAGCAAACTAGCGGGGGGTGGAGATACGCAGTATTTT.

The chain has TRBV20-1 and TRBJ1-4; 8 bases line up with TRBD1. J was trimmed by 6 bases and V by 3 bases; bases with no gene match: 6. Germline assignment: CDR1 DFQATT and CDR2 SNEGSKA (reference sequence). This CDR3 has 14 amino acids. CDR3 region: CSASVVTGDEKLFF. In DNA form, the CDR3 reads TGCAGTGCTAGTGTGGTGACAGGGGATGAAAAACTGTTTTTT.

This chain connects TRBV7-9 to TRBJ2-5, with TRBD1 identical over 8 bases. The CDR3 is 14 residues long. V gave up 0 bases and J gave up 4 bases; unmatched junction bases: 1. Germline loops: CDR1 SEHNR, CDR2 FQNEAQ (reference sequence). The CDR3, as DNA: TGTGCCAGCAGCTTAGCGCAGGGGGCAGAGACCCAGTACTTC. This codes for CASSLAQGAETQYF.

The V and J genes are TRBV18 and TRBJ2-7, with no clear D. The CDR3 is 14 residues long. Germline assignment: CDR1 KGHSH and CDR2 LQKENI. Trimming took off 1 base at V and 9 bases at J, with 16 bases between the two ends. This CDR3 is CASSPQGTTVGQYV. CDR3 nucleotides: TGTGCCAGCTCACCACAGGGCACCACGGTCGGGCAGTACGTC.

The chain combines TRBV4-3 with TRBJ2-5; 8 bases fit TRBD1. Germline loops: CDR1 LGHNA, CDR2 YSLEER. The CDR3 loop spans 14 amino acids. J gave up 3 bases and V 2 bases, and 2 bases lay outside the gene matches. The CDR3 protein is CASSQRQGKETQYF. The CDR3 DNA follows: TGCGCCAGCAGCCAAAGACAGGGGAAAGAGACCCAGTACTTC.

The gene calls are TRBV20-1 and TRBJ2-5, with 12 bases identical to TRBD2. V shed 1 base, J shed 4 bases, and the junction held 1 base outside the gene matches. Germline lookup yields CDR1 DFQATT and CDR2 SNEGSKA (reference sequence). The CDR3 covers 14 residues. CDR3 bases: TGCAGTGCTAGAGTGGGACTAGCGGGAGAGACCCAGTACTTC. As protein: CSARVGLAGETQYF.

This clonotype was observed a handful of times. The chain carries TRBV6-2 or TRBV6-3 and TRBJ2-3, with D unresolved. Trimming shortened V by 6 bases and J by 4 bases, and 8 bases separated the two germline ends. CDR1 and CDR2 (germline): MNHEY, SVGEGT. The CDR3 spans 12 residues. The CDR3 spells CASSDLADTQYF. The CDR3 nucleotides are TGTGCCAGCAGCGACTTGGCAGATACGCAGTATTTT.

The chain links TRBV5-6 to TRBJ2-7, with D tentatively TRBD1 (5 bases). Germline V CDR1 and CDR2: SGHDT, YYEEEE. The V end was cut by 3 bases, the J end by 9 bases, with 13 bases between. The CDR3 extends over 12 amino acids. The chain's CDR3 is CASSWNLQVQYF. The CDR3 nucleotides are TGTGCCAGCAGCTGGAATCTACAGGTGCAGTACTTC.

This clonotype was counted between two and nine times. The chain links TRBV30 to TRBJ2-7, with 10 nucleotides matching TRBD1. With V trimmed by 5 bases and J by 3 bases, 7 bases remained unmatched. Germline V lookup: CDR1 GTSNPN, CDR2 SVGIG (reference sequence). The CDR3 contains 14 residues. The CDR3 nucleotides read TGTGCCTGGGACCCGGGACAGGGGTACTACGAGCAGTACTTC. This codes for CAWDPGQGYYEQYF.

V and J are TRBV18 and TRBJ1-1; D not resolved. Looked up from germline, CDR1 is KGHSH and CDR2 is LQKENI. This CDR3 is 13 amino acids long. V lost 2 bases and J 3 bases, leaving 7 bases between the germline ends. The CDR3 loop reads CASSPTGDTEAFF. DNA for the CDR3: TGTGCCAGCTCACCAACTGGGGACACTGAAGCTTTCTTT.

The chain carries TRBV20-1 and TRBJ2-1, with TRBD1 as a possible D gene (6 bases). Trimming removed 0 bases from V and 9 bases from J, with 21 bases in between. This CDR3 is 16 amino acids long. Germline CDR1 reads DFQATT; CDR2 reads SNEGSKA (reference sequence). CDR3: CSARDSVLGGRGEQFF. The CDR3 nucleotides read TGCAGTGCTAGAGATAGTGTACTAGGGGGTCGCGGTGAGCAGTTCTTC.

This clonotype occurred many times. The V call is TRBV6-6, the J call TRBJ2-1; D perhaps matches TRBD1 (6 bases). The CDR3 is 11 residues long. V shed 7 bases and J shed 9 bases, with 10 bases lying between them. The germline CDR1 and CDR2 sequences are MNHNY and SVGAGI (reference sequence). The CDR3 loop reads CASTEGGEQFF. CDR3 DNA: TGTGCCAGCACCGAAGGGGGTGAGCAGTTCTTC.

This clonotype was counted at least ten times. The V call is TRBV13, the J call TRBJ2-7; D remains unclear. CDR3 length equals 13 residues. Trimming removed 1 base from V and 5 bases from J, with 9 bases in between. Per the germline V gene, CDR1 is PRHDT and CDR2 is FYEKMQ (reference sequence). The CDR3 protein is CASSLVIRDEQYF. In DNA form, the CDR3 reads TGTGCCAGCAGCTTAGTGATAAGGGACGAGCAGTACTTC.

This clonotype was observed a handful of times. The chain is built from TRBV5-1 and TRBJ2-1; the D gene could be TRBD1 or TRBD2 (5 bases each). The germline V and J ends were trimmed by 6 bases and 5 bases, with 21 bases remaining between them. Germline V gene data show CDR1 as SGHRS and CDR2 as YFSETQ. CDR3 length: 16 residues. Here the CDR3 DNA reads TGCGCCAGCACCCGGTCTCGGGACGTCCCTCACAATGAGCAGTTCTTC. Translating it yields CASTRSRDVPHNEQFF.

The CDR3 here is CAISPTSGGGETQYF. The CDR3 DNA sequence: TGTGCCATCAGTCCGACTAGCGGGGGAGGGGAGACCCAGTACTTC. V is TRBV10-3 and J is TRBJ2-5; 12 nucleotides agree with TRBD2. The trim removed 5 bases at V and 5 bases at J, leaving 6 bases unmatched. Germline-derived CDR1 and CDR2 are ENHRY and SYGVKD. The CDR3 consists of 15 residues.

In this sample, this clonotype turned up a few times. V usage is TRBV29-1 and J usage is TRBJ2-3, with a tentative D call TRBD2 (5 bases). Germline V gene lookup returns CDR1 SQVTM and CDR2 ANQGSEA. This CDR3 has 14 amino acids. Trimming took off 0 bases at V and 6 bases at J, with 13 bases between the two ends. In DNA, the CDR3 is TGCAGCGTTGAAGACCCCCGGAGGTCGGATACGCAGTATTTT. It specifies CSVEDPRRSDTQYF.

This clonotype has only a few counts. This sequence joins TRBV20-1 and TRBJ2-1; D possibly corresponds to TRBD2 (6 bases). From germline, CDR1 is DFQATT and CDR2 SNEGSKA (reference sequence). Trimming pared 7 bases from V and 0 bases from J, leaving 22 bases between. CDR3 length equals 17 residues. CDR3 bases: TGCAGTGTCAGCACTAGCTTCACGATGAGCTCCTACAATGAGCAGTTCTTC. This translates into CSVSTSFTMSSYNEQFF.

In nucleotides, the CDR3 is TGCAGTGCGACGGACAGGGTAGTCCACGAGCAGTACTTC. Its protein product is CSATDRVVHEQYF. This rearrangement joins TRBV20-1 to TRBJ2-7; 8 bases are shared with TRBD1. V shed 6 bases, J shed 5 bases, and the junction held 9 bases outside the gene matches. Per germline, CDR1 DFQATT and CDR2 SNEGSKA (reference sequence). CDR3 length equals 13 residues.

The chain joins TRBV2 to TRBJ2-1, with TRBD2 matching 13 bases. Germline V gene lookup returns CDR1 SNHLY and CDR2 FYNNEI. CDR3 length: 17 amino acids. Trimming cost V 5 bases and J 8 bases; bases outside gene matches: 12. The CDR3 here is CASSRFRTSGGYDEQFF. In DNA form, the CDR3 reads TGTGCCAGCAGTAGATTTCGGACTAGCGGGGGTTACGATGAGCAGTTCTTC.